Below are 18 T cell receptor beta chains sequenced from a single sample in a study of PD-L1 blockade in urothelial cancer. This table comes from immunoSEQ multiplex PCR, and its TCRdb copy is limited to in-frame clones, with some not included. The repertoire consists of about 55,000 clones, with approximately 77% occurring once and the leading ten covering approximately 3.3%. Source: PBMCs, taken around atezolizumab (anti-PD-L1) treatment. The receptors here all came from a man aged 65 to 85 with urothelial cancer.

This clone appeared a few times. V is TRBV19 and J is TRBJ1-1; maybe TRBD1 (6 bases). Germline CDR1 LNHDA, CDR2 SQIVND (reference sequence). The CDR3 consists of 14 residues. Trimming took 8 bases from V and 0 from J, leaving 13 bases between them. The CDR3 spells CASRNREMNTEAFF. CDR3 sequence (DNA): TGTGCCAGTCGAAACAGGGAGATGAACACTGAAGCTTTCTTT.

The J gene is TRBJ2-2, the V gene TRBV19; 8 nucleotides agree with TRBD1. The germline gives CDR1 LNHDA, CDR2 SQIVND (reference sequence). The CDR3 runs 14 residues. Losses at the gene ends were 10 bases for V and 7 bases for J; bases not matched to a gene: 11. CDR3 in amino acids: CATEKGQDGGELFF. The CDR3, as DNA: TGTGCCACCGAGAAGGGACAGGATGGCGGGGAGCTGTTTTTT.

The V call is TRBV4-1, the J call TRBJ2-5; 10 nucleotides agree with TRBD2. V shed 4 bases and J 5 bases; nucleotides not matched to a gene: 10. CDR1 and CDR2 (germline): MGHRA, YSYEKL. This CDR3 region has 16 residues. The CDR3 DNA reads as TGCGCCAGCAGCCCCCTAGCGGGAGTTTTTTCGGAGACCCAGTACTTC. It translates to CASSPLAGVFSETQYF.

In its sample, this clone was seen a few times. The chain combines TRBV6-1 with TRBJ1-5, with no clear D. This CDR3 is built from 15 residues. Germline lookup yields CDR1 MNHNS and CDR2 SASEGT. V was cut by 9 bases and J by 0 bases, with 15 bases left in between. CDR3 residues: CASSKWQVSNQPQHF. As DNA, the CDR3 is TGTGCCAGTTCCAAGTGGCAGGTTAGCAATCAGCCCCAGCATTTT.

CDR3 sequence (DNA): TGTGCCAGCAGCTCCGGGACAGGGACGAACACCGGGGAGCTGTTTTTT. It translates to CASSSGTGTNTGELFF. J is TRBJ2-2 and V is TRBV5-6; 9 bases line up with TRBD1. This CDR3 region has 16 residues. CDR1 SGHDT and CDR2 YYEEEE come from the germline V gene. After removal of 3 bases from V and 0 bases from J, the junction contained 3 bases not matched to a gene. Looking up the rest from reference TRBV5-6 and TRBJ2-2 gives the full variable domain: DAGVTQSPTHLIKTRGQQVTLRCSPKSGHDTVSWYQQALGQGPQFIFQYYEEEERQRGNFPDRFSGHQFPNYSSELNVNALLLGDSALYLCASSSGTGTNTGELFFGEGSRLTVL.

The chain has TRBV10-3 and TRBJ2-1; 8 bases line up with TRBD1. The V gene's germline CDR1 is ENHRY and CDR2 SYGVKD. The CDR3 loop spans 13 amino acids. The ends lost 6 bases at V and 9 bases at J; junction bases unmatched: 7. The CDR3 DNA reads TGTGCCATCAGGGACAGGGTCGCGAGTGAGCAGTTCTTC. It translates to CAIRDRVASEQFF.

This clone has just a few counts. The chain links TRBV28 to TRBJ1-5; no firm D call. The ends were cut back, 6 bases at V and 8 bases at J, with 11 bases in the middle. Germline V lookup: CDR1 MDHEN, CDR2 SYDVKM. This CDR3 comprises 12 residues. CDR3 amino acids: CASSRLSEPQHF. For the CDR3, the DNA is TGTGCCAGCAGCAGACTATCAGAGCCCCAGCATTTT.

This sequence joins TRBV29-1 and TRBJ2-1; 7 bases align to TRBD1. The CDR3 totals 14 residues. Germline CDR1 SQVTM, CDR2 ANQGSEA. With 6 bases clipped from V and 3 bases from J, the junction kept 8 bases outside the gene matches. The CDR3 nucleotides read TGCAGCGTCGCCGGGACAGTGGTCTACAATGAGCAGTTCTTC. Translating it yields CSVAGTVVYNEQFF.

The chain joins TRBV13 to TRBJ1-1, with D unclear. CDR1 PRHDT and CDR2 FYEKMQ come from the germline V gene (reference sequence). Trimming stripped 5 bases from V and 1 base from J, with 11 bases between. There are 14 residues in the CDR3. In DNA form, the CDR3 reads TGTGCCAGCAGCCCGGGAAGGGCGAACACTGAAGCTTTCTTT. It codes for CASSPGRANTEAFF.

This chain uses TRBV7-8 with TRBJ2-3; TRBD1 agrees at 8 bases. Germline-derived CDR1 and CDR2 are SGHVS and FQNEAQ. This CDR3 spans 16 amino acids. V lost 4 bases and J lost 5; bases outside the gene matches: 11. CDR3 sequence: CASSSQGAFVGDTQYF. Written as DNA, the CDR3 is TGTGCCAGCAGCTCCCAGGGGGCGTTCGTGGGAGATACGCAGTATTTT.

The chain uses TRBV11-2 and TRBJ1-4, with a tentative D call TRBD1 (6 bases). The CDR3 extends over 15 amino acids. V was clipped by 1 base and J by 7 bases, with 13 bases between them. Germline V gives CDR1 SGHAT, CDR2 FQNNGV. CDR3 amino acids: CASSLGGQGAEKLFF. The CDR3 DNA reads TGTGCCAGCAGCTTAGGGGGGCAGGGAGCTGAAAAACTGTTTTTT. Using reference TRBV11-2 and TRBJ1-4 for the parts outside the CDR3, the full variable domain is EAGVAQSPRYKIIEKRQSVAFWCNPISGHATLYWYQQILGQGPKLLIQFQNNGVVDDSQLPKDRFSAERLKGVDSTLKIQPAKLEDSAVYLCASSLGGQGAEKLFFGSGTQLSVL.

The chain employs TRBV21-1 and TRBJ2-7; the D call of TRBD2 is as the table states it, not checked on the DNA. TRBV21-1 is a pseudogene locus. The CDR3 length is 14 residues. The CDR3 DNA sequence: TGTGCCAGACATAGCGGGGAGGGGGTCGGCGAGCAGTACTTC. As protein: CARHSGEGVGEQYF.

The gene calls are TRBV2 and TRBJ1-1, with no clear D. The V gene lost 11 bases and the J gene lost 7 bases, with 20 bases spanning the gap. The CDR3 is 13 residues long. In germline, CDR1 is SNHLY, CDR2 FYNNEI. As DNA, the CDR3 is TGTGCCGCGGGGATTTTGGGTGTGGGTGAAGCTTTCTTT. It yields the protein CAAGILGVGEAFF.

The J gene is TRBJ2-7, the V gene TRBV4-3; the D is unclear. Trimming took off 2 bases at V and 8 bases at J, with 22 bases between the two ends. Looked up from germline, CDR1 is LGHNA and CDR2 is YSLEER. CDR3 size: 16 residues. The DNA for the CDR3 is TGCGCCAGCAGCCAAAGCCACAATTTGGATCAGCGAAAGCAGTACTTC. Its translation: CASSQSHNLDQRKQYF.

This chain joins TRBV19 and TRBJ1-2; D unresolved. The CDR3 totals 14 residues. CDR1 and CDR2 (germline): LNHDA, SQIVND (reference sequence). V lost 5 bases and J lost 4, with 14 bases in between. The CDR3 sequence is CASSWLSETYGYTF. The CDR3 DNA reads TGTGCCAGTAGTTGGTTGTCGGAGACCTATGGCTACACCTTC.

The CDR3 nucleotides read TGTGCCACCCTGTACAGGGGGCTGATCGAGCAGTACTTC. It translates to CATLYRGLIEQYF. The chain carries TRBV6-1 and TRBJ2-7, with TRBD1 identical over 9 bases. This CDR3 spans 13 amino acids. V shed 10 bases and J 6 bases; nucleotides not matched to a gene: 10. Germline loops: CDR1 MNHNS, CDR2 SASEGT.

This chain connects TRBV10-3 to TRBJ2-1, with D hard to call. This CDR3 is built from 11 residues. Per germline, CDR1 ENHRY and CDR2 SYGVKD. Trimming removed 2 bases at V and 12 bases at J, with 8 bases between. CDR3 amino acids: CAISEAALQFF. CDR3 nucleotides: TGTGCCATCAGTGAGGCGGCTCTGCAGTTCTTC.

The CDR3 nucleotides read TGTGCCAGCACGCTGCCCGGGGGGGGTGAGCAGTTCTTC. It translates to CASTLPGGGEQFF. The chain combines TRBV27 with TRBJ2-1; 8 nucleotides align to TRBD2. Trimming removed 7 bases from V and 9 bases from J; junction bases left unmatched: 8. Germline V gene sequence: CDR1 MNHEY, CDR2 SMNVEV (reference sequence). The CDR3 extends over 13 amino acids.